The clone carrying this T cell receptor (beta chain) is large. Sequenced by immunoSEQ multiplex PCR; TCRdb stores in-frame clones only, minus some. This sample has over 45,000 clones, with 80% to 90% found just once. The source of the sample is a study of graft-versus-host responses after intestinal transplantation. Germline V lookup: CDR1 MGHRA, CDR2 YSYEKL. The CDR3 extends over 12 amino acids. V gave up 2 bases and J gave up 7 bases, with 8 bases separating them. The material was PBMCs, obtained 26 days after transplant. This sequence originates from a human patient who received an intestinal transplant, so some T cells may come from the graft donor. The rearrangement uses TRBV4-1 and TRBJ1-1, with a weak D call TRBD1 (6 bases). CDR3 amino acids: CASSQQGFEAFF. CDR3 nucleotide sequence: TGCGCCAGCAGCCAACAGGGGTTTGAAGCTTTCTTT.